Listed here are 28 T cell receptor beta chains from one sample, sequenced in a study of blood T cell repertoires in COVID-19. TCRdb's copy holds only in-frame clones and misses some; the assay was immunoSEQ multiplex PCR. The sample shows a few hundred thousand clones, approximately 90% of them seen only once. Material for sequencing was PBMCs or T cells enriched from blood (not recorded which). Receptors originate from a woman aged 18-29 years who had recovered from COVID-19.

The chain uses TRBV11-2 and TRBJ1-1, with D possibly TRBD1 on 6 matching bases. V was cut by 2 bases and J by 5 bases, with 15 bases left in between. Germline V gives CDR1 SGHAT, CDR2 FQNNGV. The CDR3 loop spans 15 amino acids. The CDR3 spells CASSLRGGRATEAFF. CDR3 in DNA: TGTGCCAGCAGCTTAAGGGGGGGGCGAGCAACTGAAGCTTTCTTT. Full variable domain (remainder filled in from reference TRBV11-2 and TRBJ1-1): EAGVAQSPRYKIIEKRQSVAFWCNPISGHATLYWYQQILGQGPKLLIQFQNNGVVDDSQLPKDRFSAERLKGVDSTLKIQPAKLEDSAVYLCASSLRGGRATEAFFGQGTRLTVV.

The chain is built from TRBV5-1 and TRBJ2-3; 10 positions agree with TRBD2. This CDR3 spans 16 amino acids. V shed 5 bases, J shed 2 bases, and the junction held 8 bases outside the gene matches. Germline V gives CDR1 SGHRS, CDR2 YFSETQ. The CDR3 coding sequence is TGCGCCAGCAGAGATAGCGGGGGGACCCTCACAGATACGCAGTATTTT. Translated: CASRDSGGTLTDTQYF.

The chain joins TRBV19 to TRBJ2-1; TRBD2 agrees at 7 bases. The length of the CDR3 is 14 residues. V dropped 5 bases and J dropped 8; count of bases not matched to a gene: 9. Looked up from germline, CDR1 is LNHDA and CDR2 is SQIVND (reference sequence). CDR3 sequence reads: CASSSGLEGDEQFF. DNA of the CDR3: TGTGCCAGTAGTTCCGGACTAGAGGGCGATGAGCAGTTCTTC.

The chain links TRBV18 to TRBJ2-7, with TRBD2 matching over 7 bases. This CDR3 has 13 residues. The junction had 3 bases not matched to a gene; V was cut back by 4 bases and J by 3 bases. Germline V gene lookup returns CDR1 KGHSH and CDR2 LQKENI. The CDR3 region is CASSQGEGYEQYF. The CDR3 DNA sequence: TGTGCCAGCTCACAAGGGGAGGGCTACGAGCAGTACTTC.

This rearrangement joins TRBV3-1 (or the pseudogene TRBV3-2) to TRBJ1-6, with D unclear. This CDR3 has 15 residues. V was clipped by 4 bases and J by 0 bases, with 7 bases between them. Germline values: CDR1 LGHDT, CDR2 YNNKEL (reference sequence). CDR3 in DNA: TGTGCCAGCAGCCCGGGGAGCTCCTATAATTCACCCCTCCACTTT. It yields the protein CASSPGSSYNSPLHF.

This chain joins TRBV28 and TRBJ1-3, with TRBD1 as a possible D gene (5 bases). The V end lost 4 bases, the J end lost 2 bases, and 21 bases lay between the germline ends. The CDR3 sequence is 18 residues long. Germline V lookup: CDR1 MDHEN, CDR2 SYDVKM. CDR3 region: CASSSAARGLGAGNTIYF. The CDR3 region has the DNA TGTGCCAGCAGTTCCGCGGCGCGGGGGTTAGGGGCTGGAAACACCATATATTTT.

The chain employs TRBV27 and TRBJ1-5; 12 bases are shared with TRBD1. This CDR3 is 15 amino acids long. Germline values: CDR1 MNHEY, CDR2 SMNVEV (reference sequence). V was clipped by 8 bases and J by 6 bases; unmatched bases: 8. CDR3 sequence (DNA): TGTGCCAGCGGACCGGGACAGGGGGCGGGTCAGCCCCAGCATTTT. Its protein product is CASGPGQGAGQPQHF.

The chain couples TRBV5-6 to TRBJ1-5; D gene uncertain. The CDR3 runs 15 residues. Germline assignment: CDR1 SGHDT and CDR2 YYEEEE. V dropped 0 bases and J dropped 2 bases, with 9 bases sitting between them. CDR3 nucleotide sequence: TGTGCCAGCAGCTTGGGGGCACTTGGCAATCAGCCCCAGCATTTT. Protein sequence: CASSLGALGNQPQHF.

V and J are TRBV9 and TRBJ1-2; D gene unclear. The CDR3 totals 12 residues. Germline V CDR1 and CDR2: SGDLS, YYNGEE. Trimming pared 7 bases from V and 6 bases from J, leaving 13 bases between. Written as DNA, the CDR3 is TGTGCCAGCGCGCGGGCGGCGGATGGCTACACCTTC. The encoded protein is CASARAADGYTF.

The chain is built from TRBV6-2 or TRBV6-3 and TRBJ2-5; 12 nucleotides align to TRBD2. The CDR3 contains 15 residues. V was pared by 4 bases and J by 3 bases, with 3 bases of the junction left unmatched. Germline lookup yields CDR1 MNHEY and CDR2 SVGEGT. CDR3: CASSLLAGGKETQYF. The CDR3 DNA reads as TGTGCCAGCAGTTTACTAGCGGGGGGAAAAGAGACCCAGTACTTC.

The chain recombines TRBV19 with TRBJ2-3; D is ambiguous. This CDR3 spans 13 amino acids. The germline V gene has CDR1 LNHDA and CDR2 SQIVND (reference sequence). The ends were cut back, 7 bases at V and 1 base at J, with 9 bases in the middle. DNA for the CDR3: TGTGCCAGTAATAACTTCGGCACAGATACGCAGTATTTT. This gives the protein CASNNFGTDTQYF. The entire variable domain, with the rest obtained from reference TRBV19 and TRBJ2-3, is as follows: DGGITQSPKYLFRKEGQNVTLSCEQNLNHDAMYWYRQDPGQGLRLIYYSQIVNDFQKGDIAEGYSVSREKKESFPLTVTSAQKNPTAFYLCASNNFGTDTQYFGPGTRLTVL.

The V call is TRBV5-6, the J call TRBJ2-3; 8 positions agree with TRBD2. This CDR3 spans 16 amino acids. CDR1 and CDR2 (germline): SGHDT, YYEEEE. V lost 4 bases, J lost 4 bases, and 11 bases stayed unmatched. The CDR3 loop is CASSRDGGGRADTQYF. Written as DNA, the CDR3 is TGTGCCAGCAGCCGGGATGGCGGGGGGCGCGCAGATACGCAGTATTTT.

The chain carries TRBV4-3 and TRBJ2-3; 8 bases agree with TRBD2. The J segment lost 5 bases and the V segment lost 3 bases, leaving 4 bases of the junction unmatched. CDR3 size: 14 residues. The V gene's germline CDR1 is LGHNA and CDR2 YSLEER. The CDR3 reads CASSQRGAGDTQYF. The CDR3 DNA is TGCGCCAGCAGCCAGCGGGGGGCCGGAGATACGCAGTATTTT.

V usage is TRBV28 and J usage is TRBJ1-1; no definite D call. The V and J ends lost 5 bases and 10 bases respectively, with 17 bases between them. Germline V lookup: CDR1 MDHEN, CDR2 SYDVKM. The CDR3 covers 13 residues. CDR3 residues: CASSRTSPKGAFF. Here the CDR3 DNA reads TGTGCCAGCAGTAGGACTTCCCCGAAGGGAGCTTTCTTT. Looking up the rest from reference TRBV28 and TRBJ1-1 gives the full variable domain: DVKVTQSSRYLVKRTGEKVFLECVQDMDHENMFWYRQDPGLGLRLIYFSYDVKMKEKGDIPEGYSVSREKKERFSLILESASTNQTSMYLCASSRTSPKGAFFGQGTRLTVV.

The chain is built from TRBV10-3 and TRBJ2-1; TRBD2 matches 8 bases. The ends lost 5 bases at V and 2 bases at J; junction bases unmatched: 5. The CDR3 is made up of 15 amino acids. Germline CDR1 and CDR2: ENHRY and SYGVKD. The CDR3 sequence: CAISLSGDTYNEQFF. The CDR3 nucleotides read TGTGCCATCAGTCTTAGCGGGGATACCTACAATGAGCAGTTCTTC.

V usage is TRBV27 and J usage is TRBJ1-5; the D gene is possibly TRBD1 (6 bases). The CDR3 runs 16 residues. Trimming cost V 5 bases and J 2 bases, with 16 bases left between them. CDR1 MNHEY and CDR2 SMNVEV come from the germline V gene (reference sequence). CDR3 protein: CASSQRGQIGNQPQHF. The CDR3, as DNA: TGTGCCAGCAGTCAAAGGGGACAAATAGGCAATCAGCCCCAGCATTTT.

The chain joins TRBV5-1 to TRBJ2-3, with 9 positions matching TRBD2. The ends lost 2 bases at V and 4 bases at J; junction bases unmatched: 5. Germline assignment: CDR1 SGHRS and CDR2 YFSETQ. The CDR3 has 15 residues. The CDR3 loop is CASSFREREADTQYF. The CDR3 nucleotides are TGCGCCAGCAGCTTCAGGGAGCGGGAGGCAGATACGCAGTATTTT.

The V and J genes are TRBV27 and TRBJ2-7; 8 nucleotides align to TRBD1. After removal of 2 bases from V and 2 bases from J, the junction contained 11 bases not matched to a gene. Germline CDR1 MNHEY, CDR2 SMNVEV (reference sequence). The CDR3 is 17 amino acids. The DNA for the CDR3 is TGTGCCAGCAGTTTACGACAGGGGAACACGTACACCTACGAGCAGTACTTC. Translated: CASSLRQGNTYTYEQYF.

The chain carries TRBV5-1 and TRBJ1-1; the D is unclear. The CDR3 is 14 residues long. V lost 1 base and J 6 bases, leaving 13 bases between the germline ends. Germline V gene lookup returns CDR1 SGHRS and CDR2 YFSETQ. The CDR3 DNA reads TGCGCCAGCAGCTTGTTATTAGAGGGCTCTGAAGCTTTCTTT. It translates to CASSLLLEGSEAFF. Together with reference TRBV5-1 and TRBJ1-1, the CDR3 gives the full variable domain: KAGVTQTPRYLIKTRGQQVTLSCSPISGHRSVSWYQQTPGQGLQFLFEYFSETQRNKGNFPGRFSGRQFSNSRSEMNVSTLELGDSALYLCASSLLLEGSEAFFGQGTRLTVV.

On this clone itself: The germline gene is not matched at one end of the junction; a read error may be the cause. The CDR3 nucleotides are TGTGCCAGCAGGGAAGGGACAGGGGTCGCCTACGAGCAGTACTTC. It yields the protein CASREGTGVAYEQYF. The chain employs TRBV6-1 and TRBJ2-7; 10 bases match TRBD1. The CDR3 contains 15 residues. The germline V gene has CDR1 MNHNS and CDR2 SASEGT.

V is TRBV3-1 (or the pseudogene TRBV3-2) and J is TRBJ2-7; D possibly corresponds to TRBD2 (7 bases). The CDR3 is made up of 16 amino acids. Germline CDR1 is LGHDT and CDR2 is YNNKEL (reference sequence). Between the trimmed V and J ends, which lost 1 base and 6 bases, there was a span of 19 bases. The CDR3: CASSQAIAGASPEQYF. The CDR3, as DNA: TGTGCCAGCAGCCAAGCCATCGCGGGGGCCTCTCCCGAGCAGTACTTC.

This sequence joins TRBV5-6 and TRBJ1-2, with TRBD1 matching over 7 bases. The CDR3 contains 13 residues. Losses at the gene ends were 3 bases for V and 7 bases for J; bases not matched to a gene: 6. Germline V lookup: CDR1 SGHDT, CDR2 YYEEEE. In DNA, the CDR3 is TGTGCCAGCAGCTCATATAACAGGGGTGGCTACACCTTC. Protein product: CASSSYNRGGYTF.

This chain joins TRBV10-3 and TRBJ1-2; TRBD1 matches at 10 bases. The CDR3 length is 18 residues. Per germline, CDR1 ENHRY and CDR2 SYGVKD. After removal of 10 bases from V and 7 bases from J, the junction contained 24 bases not matched to a gene. CDR3 residues: CATNERGTGVAERVGYTF. The CDR3 bases are TGTGCCACAAACGAGAGAGGGACAGGGGTCGCGGAGCGTGTTGGCTACACCTTC.

This chain connects TRBV9 to TRBJ1-6; tentatively, D is TRBD1 (5 bases). This CDR3 is built from 16 residues. Germline V gives CDR1 SGDLS, CDR2 YYNGEE. V lost 3 bases and J 9 bases, leaving 19 bases between the germline ends. This CDR3 is CASSAVPGTQTSPLHF. CDR3 nucleotide sequence: TGTGCCAGCAGCGCAGTTCCCGGGACTCAAACTTCACCCCTCCACTTT.

Only one count was recorded for this clone. Distinct nucleotide sequences in the sample also encode this CDR3. The CDR3 is CASSVSGGRETQYF. The CDR3 DNA follows: TGTGCCAGCAGCGTATCAGGGGGTCGGGAGACCCAGTACTTC. The chain carries TRBV9 and TRBJ2-5, with 7 nucleotides matching TRBD1. This CDR3 has 14 amino acids. With V trimmed by 1 base and J by 5 bases, 5 bases remained unmatched. The germline V gene encodes CDR1 SGDLS and CDR2 YYNGEE. Full variable domain (missing parts from reference TRBV9 and TRBJ2-5): DSGVTQTPKHLITATGQRVTLRCSPRSGDLSVYWYQQSLDQGLQFLIQYYNGEERAKGNILERFSAQQFPDLHSELNLSSLELGDSALYFCASSVSGGRETQYFGPGTRLLVL.

The rearrangement uses TRBV6-2 or TRBV6-3 and TRBJ2-5; TRBD2 agrees at 7 bases. Germline V gives CDR1 MNHEY, CDR2 SVGEGT. The CDR3 consists of 15 residues. V lost 4 bases, J lost 2 bases, and 7 bases stayed unmatched. In DNA, the CDR3 is TGTGCCAGCAGTTCGAAGGTGCGGGGGCAAGAGACCCAGTACTTC. The encoded protein is CASSSKVRGQETQYF.

V gene TRBV19 combines with J gene TRBJ2-1; TRBD2 is a possible D gene (5 bases). This CDR3 contains 14 residues. Germline V CDR1 and CDR2: LNHDA, SQIVND (reference sequence). The V gene lost 6 bases and the J gene lost 0 bases, with 9 bases spanning the gap. CDR3 in DNA: TGTGCCAGTAGCCGACTAAGCTCCTACAATGAGCAGTTCTTC. Translated, it gives CASSRLSSYNEQFF.

The CDR3 here is CASSIPGDGNQPQHF. As DNA, the CDR3 is TGTGCCAGTAGTATCCCAGGGGATGGCAATCAGCCCCAGCATTTT. The chain employs TRBV19 and TRBJ1-5; D might be TRBD1 (6 bases). V lost 3 bases and J lost 2, with 11 bases in between. The germline gives CDR1 LNHDA, CDR2 SQIVND (reference sequence). This CDR3 has 15 amino acids.